The 12 T cell receptor beta chains reported below all come from one sample, sequenced in a study of CD8+CD57+ T cells in acquired aplastic anemia. CDR3 and TCR beta VDJ profiling relied on genomic DNA as the template. TCRdb processed the reads anew with MiXCR; each CDR3 protein has one entry. The table records more than 250,000 distinct CDR3 sequences, 56% of them present only once. The sample consisted of sorted CD4+, CD8+, or CD8+CD57+ T cells (not recorded which) from PBMCs. The origin of the receptors is a human donor with severe aplastic anemia or a healthy control (not recorded which).

This clonotype was observed a few times. The chain couples TRBV7-2 to TRBJ2-5; the D gene could be TRBD1 or TRBD2 (6 bases each). Trimming stripped 2 bases from V and 3 bases from J, with 16 bases between. This CDR3 comprises 16 residues. From germline, CDR1 is SGHTA and CDR2 FQGNSA. As DNA, the CDR3 is TGTGCCAGCAGCTTAAAGCTCTCGGGGGCCGAAGAGACCCAGTACTTC. Its protein is CASSLKLSGAEETQYF.

The chain employs TRBV29-1 and TRBJ2-7; D uncertain. Trimming removed 5 bases from V and 2 bases from J, with 10 bases in between. The CDR3 length is 12 residues. Germline CDR1 reads SQVTM; CDR2 reads ANQGSEA. CDR3 sequence: CSVWLNTYEQYF. The CDR3 DNA reads as TGCAGCGTTTGGTTAAATACCTACGAGCAGTACTTC.

The chain uses TRBV25-1 and TRBJ1-2; 7 bases are shared with TRBD1. Germline CDR1 and CDR2: MGHDK and SYGVNS. The length of the CDR3 is 14 residues. The ends lost 6 bases at V and 3 bases at J; junction bases unmatched: 7. Written as DNA, the CDR3 is TGTGCCAGCAGGGCTACAGGGGTATACTATGGCTACACCTTC. Translated, it gives CASRATGVYYGYTF.

The chain has TRBV7-9 and TRBJ1-1; TRBD1 matches at 9 bases. This CDR3 has 15 residues. CDR1 and CDR2 from the germline V gene are SEHNR and FQNEAQ (reference sequence). The junction had 6 bases not matched to a gene; V was cut back by 5 bases and J by 2 bases. CDR3 amino acids: CASSRMTGGNTEAFF. The CDR3 DNA reads as TGTGCCAGCAGCCGTATGACAGGGGGTAACACTGAAGCTTTCTTT.

With regard to this clonotype: One end of the junction fails to match germline, which may point to a read error. J is TRBJ1-1 and V is TRBV10-3; D ambiguous. Germline V lookup: CDR1 ENHRY, CDR2 SYGVKD. The CDR3 spans 11 residues. CDR3 region: CAISAGDEAFF. DNA of the CDR3: TGTGCCATCAGCGCCGGGGATGAAGCGTTCTTT.

This chain joins TRBV27 and TRBJ1-6; the D gene is possibly TRBD1 (5 bases). The length of the CDR3 is 14 residues. Germline CDR1 is MNHEY and CDR2 is SMNVEV (reference sequence). Deletions cut 3 bases from V and 8 bases from J, with 11 bases between. The chain's CDR3 is CASSFGGGDSPLHF. The CDR3 DNA sequence: TGTGCCAGCAGTTTTGGGGGTGGTGATTCACCCCTCCACTTT.

The rearrangement uses TRBV5-1 and TRBJ2-3, with D possibly TRBD1 on 6 matching bases. Per the germline V gene, CDR1 is SGHRS and CDR2 is YFSETQ. The CDR3 runs 15 residues. The germline V and J ends were trimmed by 4 bases and 5 bases, with 17 bases remaining between them. CDR3: CASSTHVSGEDTQYF. The CDR3, as DNA: TGCGCCAGCAGCACCCACGTCTCAGGGGAAGATACGCAGTATTTT.

The rearrangement joins TRBV29-1 to TRBJ1-1, with D uncertain. Trimming took off 7 bases at V and 0 bases at J, with 21 bases between the two ends. Germline loops: CDR1 SQVTM, CDR2 ANQGSEA. The CDR3 consists of 16 residues. As DNA, the CDR3 is TGCAGCGCCGTGAGTGACACCGGGGAGCTGAACACTGAAGCTTTCTTT. Its protein is CSAVSDTGELNTEAFF.

As to this clonotype: An end of the junction differs from the germline gene, which may be a read error. The chain carries TRBV2 and TRBJ1-3; TRBD1 might be the D (5 bases). The germline gives CDR1 SNHLY, CDR2 FYNNEI. The CDR3 consists of 12 residues. The chain's CDR3 is CANRNSGNTVYF. The CDR3, as DNA: TGTGCCAACAGGAACTCTGGAAACACCGTATATTTT.

This clonotype was detected only a few times. This chain links TRBV20-1 with TRBJ2-7, with 7 bases that match TRBD2. The germline CDR1 and CDR2 sequences are DFQATT and SNEGSKA (reference sequence). V lost 6 bases and J lost 2; bases outside the gene matches: 10. This CDR3 spans 14 amino acids. The CDR3 region has the DNA TGCAGTGCCGACGGCGGGAGTGTCCCCTACGAGCAGTACTTC. Translating it yields CSADGGSVPYEQYF.

This clonotype came up many times. At one boundary the junction diverges from the germline segment, which might be a read error. The rearrangement links TRBV7-7 to TRBJ1-3, with D tentatively TRBD1 (5 bases). The CDR3 runs 13 residues. Germline V gene data show CDR1 as SSHAT and CDR2 as FNYEAQ (reference sequence). The CDR3 bases are TGTGCTAGCAGCCCAGGGACTGGAAACACCATATATTTT. Translating it yields CASSPGTGNTIYF.

This clonotype was picked up many times. The chain joins TRBV7-8 to TRBJ2-5; D tentatively fits TRBD1 or TRBD2 (5 bases each). The germline V and J ends were trimmed by 3 bases and 5 bases, with 19 bases remaining between them. The CDR3 sequence is 16 residues long. Germline loops: CDR1 SGHVS, CDR2 FQNEAQ. In DNA form, the CDR3 reads TGTGCCAGCAGCTTCGGTTTCGGGGCGCCGGACGAGACCCAGTACTTC. Residues: CASSFGFGAPDETQYF.